These 14 T cell receptor beta chains were sequenced from one sample in a study of shared clonotypes between healthy human individuals. Clones were read by immunoSEQ multiplex PCR, and TCRdb kept only the in-frame ones, dropping some. The data show around 990,000 clones, about 72% seen once. Sequencing was done on a sample of memory CD4+ T cells from PBMCs. Subset indicated: CD45RA-negative fraction. The receptors were sampled from a man aged 18-30 years in good health. Some clones in this sample may be carry-over from other donors' samples.

The chain links TRBV10-3 to TRBJ2-7; 7 bases align to TRBD2. The length of the CDR3 is 14 residues. The junction had 8 bases not matched to a gene; V was cut back by 6 bases and J by 3 bases. Per germline, CDR1 ENHRY and CDR2 SYGVKD. The CDR3: CAIRASGKLYEQYF. CDR3 DNA sequence: TGTGCCATCAGAGCCAGCGGGAAACTCTACGAGCAGTACTTC.

CDR3 residues: CASRWTGYTDTQYF. The DNA of the CDR3 is TGCGCCAGCAGATGGACAGGGTACACAGATACGCAGTATTTT. This chain connects TRBV5-1 to TRBJ2-3, with 8 bases that match TRBD1. Losses at the gene ends were 5 bases for V and 2 bases for J; bases not matched to a gene: 4. The CDR3 runs 14 residues. Germline CDR1 and CDR2: SGHRS and YFSETQ.

This clone has a count of ten or more. Other DNA sequences in the sample encode the same CDR3. V and J are TRBV7-8 and TRBJ2-7; TRBD2 might be the D (6 bases). V was clipped by 2 bases and J by 6 bases, with 11 bases between them. The CDR3 contains 13 residues. Per germline, CDR1 SGHVS and CDR2 FQNEAQ. This chain's CDR3 is CASSLQEGSEQYF. As DNA, the CDR3 is TGTGCCAGCAGCTTACAGGAGGGGTCCGAGCAGTACTTC.

This rearrangement joins TRBV30 to TRBJ2-5; 8 bases fit TRBD1. Germline CDR1 GTSNPN, CDR2 SVGIG (reference sequence). The CDR3 is 14 residues long. Germline trimming cut 3 bases from V and 2 bases from J; bases unmatched to any gene: 5. CDR3 loop: CAWSTGTGQETQYF. CDR3 sequence (DNA): TGTGCCTGGAGCACCGGGACAGGTCAAGAGACCCAGTACTTC.

With regard to this clone: It differs at one base from a far larger clone, so likely a read error. Other nucleotide sequences in the sample specify the same CDR3. V usage is TRBV6-1 and J usage is TRBJ1-1, with D unclear. Trimming shortened V by 7 bases and J by 10 bases, and 19 bases separated the two germline ends. The CDR3 totals 13 residues. CDR1 and CDR2 (germline): MNHNS, SASEGT. The CDR3 DNA reads as TGTGCCAGCATCCAATTGCAAACCACGATAGCTTTCTTT. Translated: CASIQLQTTIAFF.

The chain carries TRBV18 and TRBJ2-1, with D possibly matching TRBD1 (6 bases). From germline, CDR1 is KGHSH and CDR2 LQKENI. CDR3 size: 12 residues. The V and J ends lost 3 bases and 10 bases respectively, with 10 bases between them. CDR3 coding DNA: TGTGCCAGCTCACCGACAGGTGAGGAGCAGTTCTTC. It yields the protein CASSPTGEEQFF.

This clone was counted between two and nine times. The chain combines TRBV5-1 with TRBJ2-3, with unresolved D. The CDR3 totals 12 residues. Trimming stripped 5 bases from V and 6 bases from J, with 10 bases between. Germline V CDR1 and CDR2: SGHRS, YFSETQ. The chain's CDR3 is CASSGEEDTQYF. CDR3 DNA sequence: TGCGCCAGCAGTGGGGAAGAGGATACGCAGTATTTT. Full variable domain (outside the CDR3, taken from reference TRBV5-1 and TRBJ2-3): KAGVTQTPRYLIKTRGQQVTLSCSPISGHRSVSWYQQTPGQGLQFLFEYFSETQRNKGNFPGRFSGRQFSNSRSEMNVSTLELGDSALYLCASSGEEDTQYFGPGTRLTVL.

This clone appeared a single time. The chain links TRBV28 to TRBJ2-7; TRBD2 aligns across 8 bases. Germline loops: CDR1 MDHEN, CDR2 SYDVKM. With V trimmed by 4 bases and J by 0 bases, 11 bases remained unmatched. The CDR3 runs 17 residues. The CDR3 DNA sequence: TGTGCCAGCAGTTCATCGGGAGGGTTCGGGTTCTCCTACGAGCAGTACTTC. Its protein is CASSSSGGFGFSYEQYF.

A single count supports this clone. The chain joins TRBV5-1 to TRBJ2-3; 7 positions match TRBD2. Germline CDR1 reads SGHRS; CDR2 reads YFSETQ. The CDR3 spans 15 residues. V lost 1 base, J lost 2 bases, and 4 bases stayed unmatched. CDR3 sequence (DNA): TGCGCCAGCAGCTTGTTTGCGGGAGTCACAGATACGCAGTATTTT. Residues: CASSLFAGVTDTQYF.

The chain carries TRBV6-5 and TRBJ2-5; the D gene is possibly TRBD1 (6 bases). V lost 0 bases and J lost 4, with 12 bases in between. From germline, CDR1 is MNHEY and CDR2 SVGAGI. CDR3 length: 15 amino acids. The CDR3 sequence is CASSYSGLGAETQYF. CDR3 nucleotide sequence: TGTGCCAGCAGTTACTCGGGGCTGGGGGCAGAGACCCAGTACTTC.

The rearrangement uses TRBV5-1 and TRBJ2-7, with TRBD2 matching over 7 bases. Looked up from germline, CDR1 is SGHRS and CDR2 is YFSETQ. CDR3 length: 14 residues. V gave up 4 bases and J gave up 6 bases; unmatched junction bases: 10. This CDR3 is CASSLPPGGSEQYF. In DNA form, the CDR3 reads TGCGCCAGCAGCCTACCCCCGGGGGGAAGCGAGCAGTACTTC.

The chain recombines TRBV4-1 with TRBJ2-5; 10 bases map to TRBD1. CDR3 length equals 15 residues. Germline CDR1 and CDR2: MGHRA and YSYEKL. Trimming took 1 base from V and 7 from J; bases not matched to a gene: 6. The CDR3 DNA sequence: TGCGCCAGCAGCCAAGCAGGGACAGGGGCAGGGACCCAGTACTTC. The encoded protein is CASSQAGTGAGTQYF.

This clone was counted a few times. The rearrangement links TRBV15 to TRBJ2-3; no reliable D call. Germline values: CDR1 LNHNV, CDR2 YYDKDF (reference sequence). Trimming removed 1 base from V and 0 bases from J, with 11 bases in between. This CDR3 is built from 16 residues. CDR3 DNA: TGTGCCACCAGCAGAGGCGACTCAGCTAGCACAGATACGCAGTATTTT. Its protein is CATSRGDSASTDTQYF. The full variable domain, in which reference TRBV15 and TRBJ2-3 provide the parts outside the CDR3, is DAMVIQNPRYQVTQFGKPVTLSCSQTLNHNVMYWYQQKSSQAPKLLFHYYDKDFNNEADTPDNFQSRRPNTSFCFLDIRSPGLGDTAMYLCATSRGDSASTDTQYFGPGTRLTVL.

This chain joins TRBV6-5 and TRBJ2-5, with D perhaps matching TRBD2 (5 bases). Germline V gene data show CDR1 as MNHEY and CDR2 as SVGAGI. The length of the CDR3 is 14 residues. Trimming took 6 bases from V and 5 from J, leaving 16 bases between them. CDR3: CASRRAEERETQYF. CDR3 bases: TGTGCCAGCAGACGGGCCGAGGAGCGGGAGACCCAGTACTTC.